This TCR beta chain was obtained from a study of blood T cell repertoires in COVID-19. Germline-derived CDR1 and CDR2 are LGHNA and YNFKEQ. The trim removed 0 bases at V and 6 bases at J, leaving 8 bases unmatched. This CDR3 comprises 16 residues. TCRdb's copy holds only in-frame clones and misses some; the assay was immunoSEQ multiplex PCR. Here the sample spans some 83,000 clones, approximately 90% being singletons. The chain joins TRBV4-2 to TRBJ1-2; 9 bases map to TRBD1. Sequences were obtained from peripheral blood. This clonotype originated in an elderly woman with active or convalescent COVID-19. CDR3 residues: CASSQDLDRGPHGYTF. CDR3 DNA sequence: TGTGCCAGCAGCCAAGATCTGGACAGGGGCCCCCATGGCTACACCTTC.